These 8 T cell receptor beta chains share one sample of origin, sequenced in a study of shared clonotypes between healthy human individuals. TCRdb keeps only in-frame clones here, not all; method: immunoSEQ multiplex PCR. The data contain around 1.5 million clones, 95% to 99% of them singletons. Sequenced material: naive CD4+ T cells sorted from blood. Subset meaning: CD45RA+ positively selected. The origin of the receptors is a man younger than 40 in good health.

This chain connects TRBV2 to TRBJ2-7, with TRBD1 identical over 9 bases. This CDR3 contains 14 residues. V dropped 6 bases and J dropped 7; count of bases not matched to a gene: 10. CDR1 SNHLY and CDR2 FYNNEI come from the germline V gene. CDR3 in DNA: TGTGCCAGCAGGGTTCAGGGACAGGGTCGGGAGCAGTACTTC. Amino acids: CASRVQGQGREQYF.

CDR3 nucleotides: TGTGCCAGCAGCTTAGGACAGCCCCGCATGAAAACGGAAAAACTGTTTTTT. Amino acid sequence: CASSLGQPRMKTEKLFF. The rearrangement joins TRBV11-1 to TRBJ1-4; D might be TRBD1 (5 bases). Trimming removed 1 base from V and 8 bases from J, with 20 bases in between. Germline assignment: CDR1 SGHAT and CDR2 FQDESV (reference sequence). This CDR3 has 17 residues.

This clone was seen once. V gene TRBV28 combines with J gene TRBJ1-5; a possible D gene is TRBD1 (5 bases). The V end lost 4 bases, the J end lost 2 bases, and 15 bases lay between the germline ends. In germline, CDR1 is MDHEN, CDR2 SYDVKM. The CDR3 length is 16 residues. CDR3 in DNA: TGTGCCAGCAGTTCACCGGCGGGACTGGGCAATCAGCCCCAGCATTTT. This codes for CASSSPAGLGNQPQHF.

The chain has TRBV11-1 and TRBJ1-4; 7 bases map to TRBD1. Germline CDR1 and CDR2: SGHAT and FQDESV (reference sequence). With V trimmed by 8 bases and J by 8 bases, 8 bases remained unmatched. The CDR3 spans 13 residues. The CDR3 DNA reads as TGTGCCAGCCGCACAGGGGCAGGAGAAAAACTGTTTTTT. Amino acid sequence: CASRTGAGEKLFF.

The CDR3 DNA is TGTGCCAGTAGCCGCCGGGGAGACAGGGTCTACGAGCAGTACTTC. This codes for CASSRRGDRVYEQYF. The V gene is TRBV19, the J gene TRBJ2-7, with TRBD1 identical over 7 bases. The CDR3 covers 15 residues. In germline, CDR1 is LNHDA, CDR2 SQIVND (reference sequence). Losses at the gene ends were 6 bases for V and 3 bases for J; bases not matched to a gene: 11. Full variable domain (rest looked up from reference TRBV19 and TRBJ2-7): DGGITQSPKYLFRKEGQNVTLSCEQNLNHDAMYWYRQDPGQGLRLIYYSQIVNDFQKGDIAEGYSVSREKKESFPLTVTSAQKNPTAFYLCASSRRGDRVYEQYFGPGTRLTVT.

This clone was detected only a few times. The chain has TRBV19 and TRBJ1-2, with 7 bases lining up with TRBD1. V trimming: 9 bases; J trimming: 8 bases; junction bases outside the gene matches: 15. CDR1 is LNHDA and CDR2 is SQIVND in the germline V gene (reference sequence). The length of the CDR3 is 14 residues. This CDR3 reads CASRHGGQSNGYTF. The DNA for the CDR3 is TGTGCCAGCCGGCATGGGGGACAGTCGAACGGCTACACCTTC.

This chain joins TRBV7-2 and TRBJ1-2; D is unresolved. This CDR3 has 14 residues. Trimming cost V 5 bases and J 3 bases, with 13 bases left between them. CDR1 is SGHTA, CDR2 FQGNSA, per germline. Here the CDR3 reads CASSTATSYYGYTF. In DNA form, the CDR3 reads TGTGCCAGCAGCACGGCGACATCATACTATGGCTACACCTTC.

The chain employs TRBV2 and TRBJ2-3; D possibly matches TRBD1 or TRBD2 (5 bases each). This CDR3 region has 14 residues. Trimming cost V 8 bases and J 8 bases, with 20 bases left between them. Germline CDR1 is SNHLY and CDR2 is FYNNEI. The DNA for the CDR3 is TGTGCCAGCCTCGGGACCCTCGGGGTGGTTACGCAGTATTTT. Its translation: CASLGTLGVVTQYF.